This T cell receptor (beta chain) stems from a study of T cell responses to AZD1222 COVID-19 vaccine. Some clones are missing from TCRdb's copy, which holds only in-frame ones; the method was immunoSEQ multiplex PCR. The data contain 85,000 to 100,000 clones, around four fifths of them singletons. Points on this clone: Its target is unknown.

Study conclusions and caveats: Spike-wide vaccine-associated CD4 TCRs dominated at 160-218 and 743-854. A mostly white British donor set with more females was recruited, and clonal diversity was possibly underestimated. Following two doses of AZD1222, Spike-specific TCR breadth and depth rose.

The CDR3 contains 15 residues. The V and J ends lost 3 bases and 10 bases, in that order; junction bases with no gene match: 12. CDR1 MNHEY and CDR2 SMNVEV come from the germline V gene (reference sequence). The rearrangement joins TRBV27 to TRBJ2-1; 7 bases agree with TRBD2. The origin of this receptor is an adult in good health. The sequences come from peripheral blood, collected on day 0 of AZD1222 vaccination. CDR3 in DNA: TGTGCCAGCAGTTTCGGCGGGAGAAATCCCGGGGAGCAGTTCTTC. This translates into CASSFGGRNPGEQFF.